Described below is a single TCR beta chain sequence and its context. Its specificity is unknown. These data originate in a study of T cell responses to AZD1222 COVID-19 vaccine. Study-wide results and limits: Unmutated regions of variants are reportedly targeted by nearly half of spike-specific TCRs.

The V gene lost 0 bases and the J gene lost 0 bases, with 8 bases spanning the gap. The CDR3 contains 15 residues. Germline values: CDR1 KGHSH, CDR2 LQKENI. Assay: immunoSEQ multiplex PCR; the TCRdb copy retains only in-frame clones and omits some. The data hold around 120,000 clones, with 93% observed a single time. The gene calls are TRBV18 and TRBJ1-1; D call uncertain. This specimen was peripheral blood, taken 28 days after the second AZD1222 dose. The TCR was taken from an adult who received the AZD1222 COVID-19 vaccine. The DNA of the CDR3 is TGTGCCAGCTCACCACCGCCAGTCATGAACACTGAAGCTTTCTTT. Its translation: CASSPPPVMNTEAFF.